Listed below are T cell receptor beta chains from one sample, sequenced in a study of control samples from healthy donors and cancer patients. Assay: immunoSEQ multiplex PCR; the TCRdb copy retains only in-frame clones and omits some. The sample includes about 18,000 clones, around 80% of them seen just once. The sequenced material came from PBMCs. Receptors were obtained from a woman between 65 and 79 years old with lung cancer. CDR3s include the opening cysteine and the closing phenylalanine or tryptophan. Fields, in order: J gene, V gene, D gene, clone size, CDR3 protein, CDR3 DNA. The D gene is left open where the match is weak. Clone size is shown for a subset of rows, as once, few, many or a class of expanded clone.

>TRBJ2-1|TRBV24-1|TRBD2|.
CATSDLPGRAGSNEQFF
TGTGCCACCAGTGATTTGCCGGGGAGGGCAGGGAGCAATGAGCAGTTCTTC
>TRBJ2-7|TRBV6-5|TRBD1|.
CASTPRTGLTYEQYF
TGTGCCAGCACCCCTAGGACAGGGCTGACCTACGAGCAGTACTTC
>TRBJ2-7|TRBV4-1|TRBD1|.
CASSQDDRDRANEQYF
TGCGCCAGCAGCCAAGATGACCGGGACAGGGCGAACGAGCAGTACTTC
>TRBJ1-2|TRBV7-6|.|.
CASSPGMDGYGYTF
TGTGCCAGCAGCCCTGGGATGGATGGTTATGGCTACACCTTC
>TRBJ1-5|TRBV15|.|.
CATGRGSSNQPQHF
TGTGCCACCGGCAGGGGTTCTAGCAATCAGCCCCAGCATTTT
>TRBJ2-7|TRBV11-3|TRBD2|.
CASSFLAGGSYEQYF
TGTGCCAGCAGCTTCCTAGCGGGAGGCTCCTACGAGCAGTACTTC
>TRBJ2-5|TRBV7-8|.|once
CASSFGGRGTQYF
TGTGCCAGCAGCTTCGGAGGAAGGGGGACCCAGTACTTC
>TRBJ2-1|TRBV2|.|.
CASSGQVLGEQFF
TGTGCCAGCAGTGGACAGGTCCTGGGTGAGCAGTTCTTC
>TRBJ1-1|TRBV5-1|.|.
CASSRWGPNTEAFF
TGCGCCAGCAGCCGGTGGGGCCCGAACACTGAAGCTTTCTTT
>TRBJ2-7|TRBV27|TRBD1|medium-sized
CASSLDRTGGSEQYF
TGTGCCAGCAGTTTAGACCGGACAGGAGGCAGCGAGCAGTACTTC
>TRBJ1-2|TRBV4-1|.|.
CASSHGEGNYGYTF
TGCGCCAGCAGCCATGGGGAGGGGAACTATGGCTACACCTTC
>TRBJ2-2|TRBV5-4|TRBD2|.
CASSLELASTTGELFF
TGTGCCAGCAGCTTGGAACTAGCGTCCACCACCGGGGAGCTGTTTTTT
>TRBJ2-7|TRBV28|TRBD2|.
CASSATWTSGGDEQYF
TGTGCCAGCAGTGCCACATGGACTAGCGGGGGGGACGAGCAGTACTTC
>TRBJ2-7|TRBV5-4|TRBD1|.
CASSPGQLIYEQYF
TGTGCCAGCAGCCCGGGACAGTTAATCTACGAGCAGTACTTC
>TRBJ1-5|TRBV24-1|TRBD1|.
CATSVGTENQPQHF
TGTGCCACCAGTGTTGGGACAGAGAATCAGCCCCAGCATTTT
>TRBJ2-5|TRBV2|TRBD2|.
CASSSGLASPPETQYF
TGTGCCAGCAGCTCCGGACTAGCGAGCCCCCCAGAGACCCAGTACTTC
>TRBJ1-5|TRBV27|.|.
CASPRLDGGNQPQHF
TGTGCCAGTCCCCGACTCGACGGGGGCAATCAGCCCCAGCATTTT
>TRBJ1-3|TRBV5-1|.|.
CASSVGWDGSGNTIYF
TGCGCCAGCAGCGTTGGATGGGACGGCTCTGGAAACACCATATATTTT
>TRBJ1-1|TRBV3-1/TRBV3-2|TRBD1|.
CASSPLRGGLSAFF
TGTGCCAGCAGCCCGCTCAGGGGGGGATTGAGTGCTTTCTTT
>TRBJ2-1|TRBV28|.|.
CATTERGSSSYNEQFF
TGTGCCACTACAGAAAGGGGCTCTAGCTCCTACAATGAGCAGTTCTTC
>TRBJ2-7|TRBV29-1|.|once
CSVDGGGEQYF
TGCAGCGTTGACGGGGGAGGCGAGCAGTACTTC
>TRBJ2-5|TRBV19|.|once
CASSIVPGETQYF
TGTGCCAGTAGTATAGTGCCGGGAGAGACCCAGTACTTC